Only a few counts were recorded for the clone carrying this TCR beta chain. The sample belongs to a study of T cell responses to AZD1222 COVID-19 vaccine. Generated by immunoSEQ multiplex PCR, the TCRdb table keeps only in-frame clones and is missing some. This table holds 65,000 to 80,000 clones, approximately 86% found once. Trimming took off 6 bases at V and 7 bases at J, with 15 bases between the two ends. The CDR3 is 13 residues long. Germline CDR1 and CDR2: LNHDA and SQIVND (reference sequence). The V gene is TRBV19, the J gene TRBJ1-2, with a possible D match to TRBD1 (5 bases). This sample comprised peripheral blood, obtained on day 0 of AZD1222 vaccination. This TCR derives from an adult in good health. Here the CDR3 DNA reads TGTGCCAGTAGCGAGGGGACCCTCGGTGGCTACACCTTC. Protein product: CASSEGTLGGYTF.